These T cell receptor beta chains were read from a single sample in a study of blood T cell repertoires in COVID-19. Profiled with immunoSEQ multiplex PCR; TCRdb holds only in-frame clones, not every one. The sample lists approximately 350,000 clones; 87% were seen once. The sample consisted of PBMCs or T cells enriched from blood (not recorded which). These receptors were obtained from a woman younger than 45 who had recovered from COVID-19. The CDR3 runs from the conserved cysteine through the conserved F or W. A D gene is named only where the DNA matches it firmly. Clone sizes are given selectively: once, few, many, or a class where the clone is expanded.

J gene,clone size,V gene,D gene,CDR3 protein,CDR3 DNA
TRBJ1-2,few,TRBV2,-,CASRGETYGYTF,TGTGCCAGCAGAGGGGAAACCTATGGCTACACCTTC
TRBJ2-3,-,TRBV24-1,-,CATSDNPSDQRADTQYF,TGTGCCACCAGTGATAACCCTAGCGATCAGAGAGCAGATACGCAGTATTTT
TRBJ2-1,-,TRBV2,-,CASSGLGGASYNEQFF,TGTGCCAGCAGTGGATTAGGGGGGGCTTCCTACAATGAGCAGTTCTTC
TRBJ2-3,-,TRBV28,TRBD1,CASSRGQGTTDTQYF,TGTGCCAGCAGCCGGGGACAGGGTACAACAGATACGCAGTATTTT
TRBJ1-1,-,TRBV6-6,-,CASSGRGTTEAFF,TGTGCCAGCAGTGGACGGGGAACGACTGAAGCTTTCTTT
TRBJ2-5,-,TRBV29-1,TRBD2,CSASSGGRGETQYF,TGCAGCGCCTCTAGCGGGGGCCGAGGAGAGACCCAGTACTTC
TRBJ1-4,-,TRBV5-1,-,CASSNLQAGAGEKLFF,TGCGCCAGCAGCAACCTTCAGGCAGGGGCGGGTGAAAAACTGTTTTTT
TRBJ1-2,-,TRBV19,-,CAPRSGAIYGYTF,TGTGCCCCCCGCAGCGGCGCGATCTATGGCTACACCTTC
TRBJ1-1,-,TRBV3-1/TRBV3-2,TRBD1,CASSLQGAGTEAFF,TGTGCCAGCAGCCTTCAGGGGGCTGGCACTGAAGCTTTCTTT
TRBJ2-1,-,TRBV27,-,CASSLERIRLYNEQFF,TGTGCCAGCAGTTTAGAAAGGATCCGACTATACAATGAGCAGTTCTTC
TRBJ1-5,-,TRBV4-1,-,CASSLTPLQPQHF,TGCGCCAGCAGCCTGACTCCACTCCAGCCCCAGCATTTT
TRBJ1-1,-,TRBV6-5,-,CASSARGGNTEAFF,TGTGCCAGCAGCGCTAGGGGGGGTAACACTGAAGCTTTCTTT
TRBJ1-2,once,TRBV2,-,CASSEEAGLYYGYTF,TGTGCCAGCAGTGAAGAGGCAGGGCTCTACTATGGCTACACCTTC
TRBJ1-6,-,TRBV5-1,-,CASSNGDNSPLHF,TGCGCCAGCAGTAACGGAGATAATTCACCCCTCCACTTT
TRBJ1-2,-,TRBV25-1,TRBD1,CASNGRGLYGYTF,TGTGCCAGCAATGGCAGGGGGCTCTATGGCTACACCTTC
TRBJ1-2,-,TRBV14,TRBD1,CASSQDGDRGYGYTF,TGTGCCAGCAGCCAAGATGGGGACAGGGGATATGGCTACACCTTC
TRBJ1-5,once,TRBV27,TRBD1,CASSEGAHQPQHF,TGTGCCAGCAGCGAGGGGGCTCATCAGCCCCAGCATTTT
TRBJ2-7,-,TRBV11-2,-,CASSLGYQSYEQYF,TGTGCCAGCAGCTTAGGGTACCAGTCCTACGAGCAGTACTTC
TRBJ1-2,few,TRBV5-5,TRBD1,CASSASRGLAFINYGYTF,TGTGCCAGCAGCGCCTCCAGGGGGCTCGCTTTTATTAACTATGGCTACACCTTC
TRBJ2-2,-,TRBV7-9,TRBD1,CASSLGTGSTGELFF,TGTGCCAGCAGCTTAGGGACAGGGAGCACCGGGGAGCTGTTTTTT
TRBJ2-5,-,TRBV7-9,TRBD2,CASSRDSSGPGGQYF,TGTGCCAGCAGCCGTGACAGTAGCGGGCCCGGGGGCCAGTACTTC